This T cell receptor (beta chain) was sequenced during a study of cytomegalovirus exposure and HLA in healthy donors. This clone appeared a single time. The antigen is undetermined. The PCR was carried out with 60 Vbeta primers and 13 Jbeta primers. The method was immunoSEQ multiplex PCR; TCRdb's version includes in-frame clones alone and lacks a portion of them. The table lists 100,000 to 150,000 clones, more than 65% of them singletons. Overall study findings and caveats: Follow-up analysis later connected one missense variant in DCLRE1C with trimming of TCR beta V- and J-genes. Roughly 170 TCR beta chains were listed as cytomegalovirus-associated.

Donors likely had unrecorded immune exposures despite being nominally healthy when sampled. Germline assignment: CDR1 SGHTA and CDR2 FQGNSA. J gave up 5 bases and V 3 bases, and 10 bases lay outside the gene matches. This CDR3 contains 17 residues. What was sequenced was PBMCs. This sequence was found in a woman aged 55-69 years in good health and CMV-seropositive. This chain uses TRBV7-2 with TRBJ1-4; 9 bases agree with TRBD1. This CDR3 is CASSFSYTGGLNEKLFF. The CDR3 nucleotides are TGTGCCAGCAGCTTCAGTTATACAGGGGGCCTAAATGAAAAACTGTTTTTT.